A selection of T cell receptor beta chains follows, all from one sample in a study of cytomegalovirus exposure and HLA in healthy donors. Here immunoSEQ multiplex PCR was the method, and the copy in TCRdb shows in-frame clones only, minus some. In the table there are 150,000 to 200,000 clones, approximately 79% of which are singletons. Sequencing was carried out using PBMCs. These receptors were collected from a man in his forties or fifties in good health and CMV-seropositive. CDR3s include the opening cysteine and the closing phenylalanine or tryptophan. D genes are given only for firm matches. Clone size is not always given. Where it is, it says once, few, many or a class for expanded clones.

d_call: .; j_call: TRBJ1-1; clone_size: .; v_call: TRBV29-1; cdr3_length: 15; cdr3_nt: TGCAGCGTAGGGGGGGGGACGGAAATGAACACTGAAGCTTTCTTT; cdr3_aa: CSVGGGTEMNTEAFF
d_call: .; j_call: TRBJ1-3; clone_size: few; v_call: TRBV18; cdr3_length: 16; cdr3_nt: TGTGCCAGCTCCCATTCCGGGCCCCGGACAGGAAACACCATATATTTT; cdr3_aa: CASSHSGPRTGNTIYF
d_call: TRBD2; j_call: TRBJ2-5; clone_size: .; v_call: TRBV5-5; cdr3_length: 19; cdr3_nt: TGTGCCAGCAGCTTGGAAATGTCCGGGGCGGGGGGCGATCAAGAGACCCAGTACTTC; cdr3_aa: CASSLEMSGAGGDQETQYF
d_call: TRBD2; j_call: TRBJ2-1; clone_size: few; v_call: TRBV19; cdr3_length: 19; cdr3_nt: TGTGCCAGTAGTACAGGACAGGGGCTAGCGGGGGGGCCCTACAATGAGCAGTTCTTC; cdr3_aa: CASSTGQGLAGGPYNEQFF
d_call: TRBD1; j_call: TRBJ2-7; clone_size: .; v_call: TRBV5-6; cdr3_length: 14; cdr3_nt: TGTGCCAGCAGCACCGGGACAGGGTCGGACGAGCAGTACTTC; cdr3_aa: CASSTGTGSDEQYF
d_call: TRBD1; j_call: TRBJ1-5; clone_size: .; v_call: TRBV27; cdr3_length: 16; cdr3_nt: TGTGCCAGCAGTTTATATTGGGGACAGGGGAATCAGCCCCAGCATTTT; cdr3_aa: CASSLYWGQGNQPQHF
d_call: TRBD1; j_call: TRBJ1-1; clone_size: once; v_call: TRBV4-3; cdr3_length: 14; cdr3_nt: TGCGCCAGCAGTTCCTGGACAGGGTCAACTGAAGCTTTCTTT; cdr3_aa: CASSSWTGSTEAFF
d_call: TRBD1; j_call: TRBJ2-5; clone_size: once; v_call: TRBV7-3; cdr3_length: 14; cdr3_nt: TGTGCCAGCAGCTTCCAGGGGGCGCGGGAGACCCAGTACTTC; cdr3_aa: CASSFQGARETQYF
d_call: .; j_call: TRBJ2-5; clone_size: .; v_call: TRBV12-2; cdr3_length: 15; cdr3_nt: TGTGCAAGTCGCTTAGCGGAGGCGGGGTTAGAGACCCAGTACTTC; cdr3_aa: CASRLAEAGLETQYF
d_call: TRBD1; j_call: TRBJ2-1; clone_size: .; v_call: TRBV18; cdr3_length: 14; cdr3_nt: TGTGCCAGCTCGCGATTCCAGGGGGACAATGAGCAGTTCTTC; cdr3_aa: CASSRFQGDNEQFF
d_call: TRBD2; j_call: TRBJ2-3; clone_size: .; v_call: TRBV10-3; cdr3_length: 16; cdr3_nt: TGTGCCATCGGAAGAGCGGGGGGCAAATCTACAGATACGCAGTATTTT; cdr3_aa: CAIGRAGGKSTDTQYF
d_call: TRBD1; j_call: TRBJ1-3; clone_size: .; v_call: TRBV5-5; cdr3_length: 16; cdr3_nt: TGTGCCAGCAGCTCTCACAGGGGTTTTTCTGGAAACACCATATATTTT; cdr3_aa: CASSSHRGFSGNTIYF
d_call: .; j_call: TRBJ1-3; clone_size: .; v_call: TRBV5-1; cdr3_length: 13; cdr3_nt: TGCGCCAGCAGCTTGACAGAGGGAAACACCATATATTTT; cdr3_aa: CASSLTEGNTIYF
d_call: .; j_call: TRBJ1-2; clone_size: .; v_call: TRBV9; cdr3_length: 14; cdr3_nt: TGTGCCAGCAGCGTTGCCGACGGGTCCTATGGCTACACCTTC; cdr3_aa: CASSVADGSYGYTF
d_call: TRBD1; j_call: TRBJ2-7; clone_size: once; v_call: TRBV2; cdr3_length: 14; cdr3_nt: TGTGCCAGCAGCGAGCAGGGGGCTCTATACGAGCAGTACTTC; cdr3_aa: CASSEQGALYEQYF
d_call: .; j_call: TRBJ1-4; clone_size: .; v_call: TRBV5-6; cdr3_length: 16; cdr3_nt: TGTGCCAGCAGCTTGCAGGGGATAGCAACTAATGAAAAACTGTTTTTT; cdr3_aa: CASSLQGIATNEKLFF
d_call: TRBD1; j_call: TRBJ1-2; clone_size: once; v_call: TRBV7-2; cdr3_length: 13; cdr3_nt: TGTGCCAGCAGCCCACGACAGGGTGGAGGCTACACCTTC; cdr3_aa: CASSPRQGGGYTF
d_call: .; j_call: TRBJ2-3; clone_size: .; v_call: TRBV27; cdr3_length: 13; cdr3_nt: TGTGCCAGCAGTCCTATTCTGCGGGATACGCAGTATTTT; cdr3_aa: CASSPILRDTQYF
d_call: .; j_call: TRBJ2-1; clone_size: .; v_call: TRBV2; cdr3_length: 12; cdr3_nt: TGTGCCAGCAGTGTGGGGCAGGGCCCGGCGTTCTTC; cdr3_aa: CASSVGQGPAFF